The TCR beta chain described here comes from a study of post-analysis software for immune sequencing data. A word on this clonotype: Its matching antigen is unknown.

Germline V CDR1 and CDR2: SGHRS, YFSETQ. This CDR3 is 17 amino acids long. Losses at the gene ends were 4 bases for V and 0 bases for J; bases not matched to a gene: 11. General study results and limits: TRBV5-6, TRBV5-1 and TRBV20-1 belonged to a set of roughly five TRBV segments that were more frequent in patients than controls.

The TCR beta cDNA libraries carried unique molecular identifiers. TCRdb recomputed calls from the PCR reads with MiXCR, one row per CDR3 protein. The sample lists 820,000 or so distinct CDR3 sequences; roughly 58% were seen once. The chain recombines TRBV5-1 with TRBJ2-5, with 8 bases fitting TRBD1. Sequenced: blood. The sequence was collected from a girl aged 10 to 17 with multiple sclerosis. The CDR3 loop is CASSPVIQGGYQETQYF. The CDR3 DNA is TGCGCCAGCAGCCCCGTTATACAGGGGGGATACCAAGAGACCCAGTACTTC.